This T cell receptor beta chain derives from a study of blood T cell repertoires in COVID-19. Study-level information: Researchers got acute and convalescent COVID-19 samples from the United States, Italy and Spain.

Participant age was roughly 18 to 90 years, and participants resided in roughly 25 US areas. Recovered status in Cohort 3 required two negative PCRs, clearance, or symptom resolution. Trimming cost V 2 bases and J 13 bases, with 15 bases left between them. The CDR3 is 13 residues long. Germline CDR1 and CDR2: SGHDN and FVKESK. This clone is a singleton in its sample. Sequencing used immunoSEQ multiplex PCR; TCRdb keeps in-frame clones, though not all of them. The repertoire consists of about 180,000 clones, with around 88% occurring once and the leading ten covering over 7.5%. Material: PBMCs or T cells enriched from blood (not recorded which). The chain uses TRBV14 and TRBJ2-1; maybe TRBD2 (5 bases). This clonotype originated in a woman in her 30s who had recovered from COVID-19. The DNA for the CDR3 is TGTGCCAGCAGCCAATCTCTAACTAGTAGACAGTTCTTC. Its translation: CASSQSLTSRQFF. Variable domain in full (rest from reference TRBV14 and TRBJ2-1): EAGVTQFPSHSVIEKGQTVTLRCDPISGHDNLYWYRRVMGKEIKFLLHFVKESKQDESGMPNNRFLAERTGGTYSTLKVQPAELEDSGVYFCASSQSLTSRQFFGPGTRLTVL.